This T cell receptor beta chain was retrieved from a study of identical twins. In the case of this clonotype: The antigen is undetermined.

Healthy Caucasians provided all donations. Unique molecular identifiers were present on the cDNA, which also gained a universal primer site by template switching. Each CDR3 protein is one row after TCRdb ran MiXCR on the 5' RACE reads. The table includes more than 400,000 distinct CDR3 sequences, approximately 16% detected once. The V end lost 1 base, the J end lost 0 bases, and 3 bases lay between the germline ends. The CDR3 contains 13 residues. Germline lookup yields CDR1 MNHEY and CDR2 SMNVEV (reference sequence). Notes on the study in general: The authors noted that invariant MAIT and iNKT cells could partly confound zero-insertion analyses. The authors drew conclusions from cross-sectional statistical analysis rather than following the same donors.

Separately, the same data were catalogued under a study of yellow fever vaccine responses in identical twins.

The origin of this receptor is a woman younger than 35 in good health. The source material was CD4+ T cells sorted from blood. V is TRBV27 and J is TRBJ1-2; no firm D call. The CDR3, as DNA: TGTGCCAGCAGTTTATATGCTAACTATGGCTACACCTTC. Its translation: CASSLYANYGYTF.